The next 9 T cell receptor beta chains were all read from a single sample in a study of blood T cell repertoires in COVID-19 (dated by TCRdb to about 2020). The library was made by the immunoSEQ multiplex PCR assay. TCRdb retrieved this table from immuneACCESS and kept in-frame rearrangements only. Not all clones are present; in checked studies, unresolved V genes account for under half, and no reason is known for the remainder. The sample profile shows around 140,000 clones; roughly 91% of them were found once. The top ten hold roughly 2.9% of the sample. Input material: peripheral blood. These receptors all stem from a man aged 55 to 70 with active or convalescent COVID-19.

The CDR3: CASILPTGGLHEQFF. The CDR3 bases are TGTGCCAGCATCCTTCCGACAGGGGGCTTGCATGAGCAGTTCTTC. This chain joins TRBV6-5 and TRBJ2-1, with 10 nucleotides matching TRBD1. The CDR3 consists of 15 residues. J lost 8 bases, V lost 7 bases, and 11 bases had no gene match. Germline V gives CDR1 MNHEY, CDR2 SVGAGI.

The V and J genes are TRBV5-1 and TRBJ1-2; 8 positions agree with TRBD1. The CDR3 is 16 residues long. Trimming cost V 4 bases and J 4 bases; bases outside gene matches: 12. Germline V CDR1 and CDR2: SGHRS, YFSETQ. The CDR3 loop reads CASSPTGQAELYGYTF. CDR3 nucleotides: TGCGCCAGCAGCCCGACGGGACAGGCGGAGCTCTATGGCTACACCTTC.

The chain employs TRBV6-1 and TRBJ2-2; TRBD2 matches 11 bases. The CDR3 is made up of 18 amino acids. J was trimmed by 4 bases and V by 2 bases; bases with no gene match: 9. Per germline, CDR1 MNHNS and CDR2 SASEGT. CDR3 bases: TGTGCCAGCAGTGAAAGTAGCGGGAGGGCCGGTATCACCGGGGAGCTGTTTTTT. Residues: CASSESSGRAGITGELFF.

The chain joins TRBV6-5 to TRBJ1-2, with TRBD1 as a possible D gene (6 bases). The length of the CDR3 is 13 residues. V was cut by 6 bases and J by 3 bases, with 11 bases left in between. Germline V lookup: CDR1 MNHEY, CDR2 SVGAGI. Written as DNA, the CDR3 is TGTGCCAGCAGACGGACAGCCCACTATGGCTACACCTTC. Its protein is CASRRTAHYGYTF.

The chain links TRBV3-1 (or the pseudogene TRBV3-2) to TRBJ2-1; tentative D call: TRBD2 (5 bases). V was clipped by 1 base and J by 0 bases, with 13 bases between them. CDR3 length equals 17 residues. Per germline, CDR1 LGHDT and CDR2 YNNKEL (reference sequence). In DNA form, the CDR3 reads TGTGCCAGCAGCCAAGTAGGCATTGGGAGCTCCTACAATGAGCAGTTCTTC. Translating it yields CASSQVGIGSSYNEQFF.

The CDR3 reads CASSIPRGGSMGEQFF. The CDR3 DNA is TGTGCCAGTAGTATACCCCGGGGTGGTAGCATGGGTGAGCAGTTCTTC. The V and J genes are TRBV19 and TRBJ2-1, with D possibly TRBD2 on 5 matching bases. There are 16 residues in the CDR3. Germline CDR1 reads LNHDA; CDR2 reads SQIVND (reference sequence). Trimming shortened V by 2 bases and J by 9 bases, and 20 bases separated the two germline ends.

The rearrangement joins TRBV27 to TRBJ2-3; 10 positions match TRBD2. Germline loops: CDR1 MNHEY, CDR2 SMNVEV (reference sequence). After removal of 3 bases from V and 3 bases from J, the junction contained 3 bases not matched to a gene. The CDR3 contains 15 residues. DNA of the CDR3: TGTGCCAGCAGTTTGGCTAGCGGGAGAACAGATACGCAGTATTTT. Protein sequence: CASSLASGRTDTQYF.

The chain uses TRBV6-5 and TRBJ2-2, with TRBD1 identical over 8 bases. The junction had 8 bases not matched to a gene; V was cut back by 6 bases and J by 5 bases. There are 15 residues in the CDR3. Germline assignment: CDR1 MNHEY and CDR2 SVGAGI. CDR3 DNA sequence: TGTGCCAGCAGCTCTGGACAGGGACGAACCGGGGAGCTGTTTTTT. Its protein is CASSSGQGRTGELFF.

The chain recombines TRBV6-5 with TRBJ1-5, with 8 bases that match TRBD1. The germline CDR1 and CDR2 sequences are MNHEY and SVGAGI. CDR3 length: 12 amino acids. After removal of 7 bases from V and 16 bases from J, the junction contained 12 bases not matched to a gene. The CDR3 nucleotides read TGTGCCAGCACCGGGGGGTGGGGACAGGTTCATTTT. Residues: CASTGGWGQVHF.